The present entry profiles one T cell receptor (beta chain) with its context. Antigen: not known. The method was immunoSEQ multiplex PCR; TCRdb's version includes in-frame clones alone and lacks a portion of them. The sample includes some 10,000 clones, about 90% seen only once; the top ten take about 25%. These data are taken from a study of STAT3 mutations in large granular lymphocyte leukemia. Study context: Roughly half of the longitudinally sequenced T-LGLL patients carried detectable canonical activating STAT3 mutations. Broader study findings: Clonal expansion was inferred from other time points because no sample existed at each clone's first appearance. At least one immunodominant TCR beta clonotype appeared in every T-cell large granular lymphocyte leukemia patient.

The germline CDR1 and CDR2 sequences are SEHNR and FQNEAQ (reference sequence). There are 15 residues in the CDR3. V was pared by 4 bases and J by 5 bases, with 16 bases between. The chain is built from TRBV7-9 and TRBJ2-3; possibly TRBD2 for D (6 bases). The sample consisted of peripheral blood mononuclear cells. The source of this sequence is a man aged 55 to 69 with T-cell large granular lymphocyte leukemia. Some clones in this sample may be carry-over from other donors' samples. CDR3 DNA: TGTGCCAGCAGCTCAACGCGCCTGACTAGAGATACGCAGTATTTT. It codes for CASSSTRLTRDTQYF.